This is a list of T cell receptor beta chains from one sample in a study of cytomegalovirus exposure and HLA in healthy donors. Some clones are missing from TCRdb's copy, which holds only in-frame ones; the method was immunoSEQ multiplex PCR. In the table there are around 190,000 clones, about 88% of which are singletons. Sequenced input: PBMCs. The receptors stem from a woman aged 25 to 39 in good health and CMV-seronegative. CDR3s include the opening cysteine and the closing phenylalanine or tryptophan. A D gene is named only where the DNA matches it firmly. Expanded clones get a size class; other rows say once, few or many, or leave the size out.

D gene: .; V gene: TRBV6-1; clone size: .; J gene: TRBJ2-5; CDR3 DNA: TGTGCCAGCAGTGACCACAGGGTGGCCTCCCAAGAGACCCAGTACTTC; CDR3 protein: CASSDHRVASQETQYF
D gene: TRBD2; V gene: TRBV9; clone size: .; J gene: TRBJ2-2; CDR3 DNA: TGTGCCAGCAGCGCCTTTCTAGCGGGGGGGACCGGGGAGCTGTTTTTT; CDR3 protein: CASSAFLAGGTGELFF
D gene: .; V gene: TRBV7-8; clone size: few; J gene: TRBJ2-1; CDR3 DNA: TGTGCCAGCAGCTTCCACTTAGAAAGCTCCTACAATGAGCAGTTCTTC; CDR3 protein: CASSFHLESSYNEQFF
D gene: TRBD1; V gene: TRBV5-1; clone size: .; J gene: TRBJ1-5; CDR3 DNA: TGCGCCAGCAGCCTCAGCAGGGGGCCTGTGGGCTGTAGCAATCAGCCCCAGCATTTT; CDR3 protein: CASSLSRGPVGCSNQPQHF
D gene: TRBD1; V gene: TRBV11-1; clone size: .; J gene: TRBJ2-3; CDR3 DNA: TGTGCCAGCAGCTTAGAGGGACAGGGGCCCCTCTCAACAGATACGCAGTATTTT; CDR3 protein: CASSLEGQGPLSTDTQYF
D gene: TRBD1; V gene: TRBV5-4; clone size: .; J gene: TRBJ1-2; CDR3 DNA: TGTGCCAGCTGGTTCAGGGGGCTCGGGGGCTACACCTTC; CDR3 protein: CASWFRGLGGYTF
D gene: .; V gene: TRBV28; clone size: .; J gene: TRBJ1-5; CDR3 DNA: TGTGCCAGCACCCAAGGGGGGGCCGTTCTGCCCCAGCATTTT; CDR3 protein: CASTQGGAVLPQHF
D gene: .; V gene: TRBV19; clone size: .; J gene: TRBJ1-4; CDR3 DNA: TGTGCCAGTACCCTTACGGACAGCTATAATGAAAAACTGTTTTTT; CDR3 protein: CASTLTDSYNEKLFF
D gene: TRBD2; V gene: TRBV11-3; clone size: .; J gene: TRBJ2-1; CDR3 DNA: TGTGCCAGCAGCATCTCTAGCGGGGGAGGGTCCTACAATGAGCAGTTCTTC; CDR3 protein: CASSISSGGGSYNEQFF
D gene: .; V gene: TRBV12-5; clone size: .; J gene: TRBJ2-1; CDR3 DNA: TGTGCTAGTGGTTTGGCGGAGAATGAGCAGTTCTTC; CDR3 protein: CASGLAENEQFF
D gene: .; V gene: TRBV11-2; clone size: once; J gene: TRBJ2-7; CDR3 DNA: TGTGCCAGCAGCTTAGTAGCCCTCTCCTACGAGCAGTACTTC; CDR3 protein: CASSLVALSYEQYF
D gene: TRBD1; V gene: TRBV19; clone size: .; J gene: TRBJ1-4; CDR3 DNA: TGTGCCAGTAGTACCGGCGGGACAGACAATGAAAAACTGTTTTTT; CDR3 protein: CASSTGGTDNEKLFF
D gene: TRBD2; V gene: TRBV5-1; clone size: .; J gene: TRBJ2-7; CDR3 DNA: TGCGCCAGCAGCTTGTTTCCCGGGAGGGAGGGCGAGCAGTACTTC; CDR3 protein: CASSLFPGREGEQYF
D gene: .; V gene: TRBV5-1; clone size: .; J gene: TRBJ2-1; CDR3 DNA: TGCGCCAGCAGCTTGGACCTCAGGTATGAGCAGTTCTTC; CDR3 protein: CASSLDLRYEQFF
D gene: TRBD1; V gene: TRBV6-1; clone size: .; J gene: TRBJ1-1; CDR3 DNA: TGTGCCAGCAGTGCGACAGGGGGCGGCACTGAAGCTTTCTTT; CDR3 protein: CASSATGGGTEAFF
D gene: .; V gene: TRBV27; clone size: once; J gene: TRBJ1-5; CDR3 DNA: TGTGCCAGCAGTTTTCTACAGGGTAGCGATCAGCCCCAGCATTTT; CDR3 protein: CASSFLQGSDQPQHF
D gene: .; V gene: TRBV5-1; clone size: .; J gene: TRBJ1-1; CDR3 DNA: TGCGCCAGCAGTAATTCGGACAGAGACATGAACACTGAAGCTTTCTTT; CDR3 protein: CASSNSDRDMNTEAFF
D gene: TRBD2; V gene: TRBV28; clone size: .; J gene: TRBJ2-2; CDR3 DNA: TGTGCCAGCAGTGAGAGCGGGGGGAACACCGGGGAGCTGTTTTTT; CDR3 protein: CASSESGGNTGELFF
D gene: TRBD2; V gene: TRBV2; clone size: .; J gene: TRBJ2-7; CDR3 DNA: TGTGCCAGCAGTGAGTTTAGCGGGGGGGACGAGCAGTACTTC; CDR3 protein: CASSEFSGGDEQYF
D gene: .; V gene: TRBV10-3; clone size: few; J gene: TRBJ1-4; CDR3 DNA: TGTGCCATCAGTGATCCGACGGGGGGCGGCGAAAAACTGTTTTTT; CDR3 protein: CAISDPTGGGEKLFF
D gene: .; V gene: TRBV5-1; clone size: .; J gene: TRBJ2-1; CDR3 DNA: TGCGCCAGCAGCCCCGAGGGGGGGGACCTTTACAATGAGCAGTTCTTC; CDR3 protein: CASSPEGGDLYNEQFF
D gene: .; V gene: TRBV28; clone size: .; J gene: TRBJ1-1; CDR3 DNA: TGTGCCAGCAGTCCTGACAGATTGAACACTGAAGCTTTCTTT; CDR3 protein: CASSPDRLNTEAFF
D gene: .; V gene: TRBV5-1; clone size: .; J gene: TRBJ1-2; CDR3 DNA: TGCGCCAGCAGCTTGAGCGTGTATCAAGGCTACACCTTC; CDR3 protein: CASSLSVYQGYTF
D gene: .; V gene: TRBV6-1; clone size: once; J gene: TRBJ1-1; CDR3 DNA: TGTGCCAGCAGTGAACGAGGGACACAGAACACTGAAGCTTTCTTT; CDR3 protein: CASSERGTQNTEAFF
D gene: TRBD2; V gene: TRBV9; clone size: .; J gene: TRBJ2-5; CDR3 DNA: TGTGCCAGCAGCATCCTAGCGGGAGTTGGGGAGACCCAGTACTTC; CDR3 protein: CASSILAGVGETQYF